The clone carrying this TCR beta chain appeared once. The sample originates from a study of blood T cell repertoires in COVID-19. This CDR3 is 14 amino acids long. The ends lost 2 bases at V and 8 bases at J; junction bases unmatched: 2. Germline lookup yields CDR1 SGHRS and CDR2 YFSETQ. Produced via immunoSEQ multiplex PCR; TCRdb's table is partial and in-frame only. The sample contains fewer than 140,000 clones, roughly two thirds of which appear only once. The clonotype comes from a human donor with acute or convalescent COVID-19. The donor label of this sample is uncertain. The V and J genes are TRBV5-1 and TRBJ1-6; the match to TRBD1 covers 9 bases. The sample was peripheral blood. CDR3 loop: CASSFDRGDSPLHF. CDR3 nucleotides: TGCGCCAGCAGCTTTGACAGGGGGGATTCACCCCTCCACTTT.